A selection of T cell receptor beta chains follows, all from one sample in a study of regulatory T cells in long-lasting Graves disease. TCRdb processed the multiplex PCR reads anew with MiXCR; each CDR3 protein has one entry. The sample includes about half a million distinct CDR3 sequences, 12% of them seen just once. Another study also made use of these data, one on T cells in Graves' hyperthyroidism and ophthalmopathy.

The sequences come from peripheral blood mononuclear cells (PBMCs), collected at new diagnosis, from a patient treated with antithyroid drugs. These receptors were obtained from a woman in her 30s with Graves disease. Both conserved end residues are part of each CDR3. A D gene is named only where the DNA matches it firmly. Not all rows give a size; the values are once, few, many and, for expanded clones, a class.

J | V | length | D | size | CDR3 | DNA
TRBJ2-2 | TRBV12-3/TRBV12-4 | 14 | NA | many | CASSSMTRSGELFF | TGTGCCAGCAGTTCCATGACCCGGTCCGGGGAGCTGTTTTTT
TRBJ2-1 | TRBV28 | 15 | TRBD2 | many | CASSFSSGRNNEQFF | TGTGCCAGCAGTTTTAGTAGCGGGAGGAACAATGAGCAGTTCTTC
TRBJ1-2 | TRBV19 | 13 | NA | NA | CASSTRQTYGYTF | TGTGCCAGTAGTACTCGACAGACCTATGGCTACACCTTC
TRBJ2-7 | TRBV7-2 | 16 | NA | many | CASSSRGRALSYEQYF | TGTGCCAGCAGCTCCAGGGGTAGGGCGCTGTCCTACGAGCAGTACTTC
TRBJ1-5 | TRBV12-3/TRBV12-4 | 15 | TRBD1 | few | CASTLEAGGAQPQHF | TGTGCCAGCACCCTAGAGGCAGGGGGCGCCCAGCCCCAGCATTTT
TRBJ2-7 | TRBV24-1 | 14 | TRBD1 | few | CATSPRDRPYEQYF | TGTGCCACCAGTCCCCGGGACAGACCCTACGAGCAGTACTTC
TRBJ2-1 | TRBV6-2/TRBV6-3 | 14 | NA | many | CASTSNSGFNEQFF | TGTGCCAGCACCTCCAATAGCGGTTTCAATGAGCAGTTCTTC
TRBJ2-2 | TRBV7-7 | 17 | TRBD2 | NA | CASSLYPSGRHTGELFF | TGTGCCAGCAGCTTATATCCTAGCGGGAGGCACACCGGGGAGCTGTTTTTT
TRBJ2-3 | TRBV20-1 | 14 | TRBD1 | many | CSAPGQSSTDTQYF | TGCAGTGCTCCGGGACAGTCGAGCACAGATACGCAGTATTTT
TRBJ1-1 | TRBV20-1 | 14 | TRBD1 | NA | CSVDRDGRGTEAFF | TGCAGTGTCGACAGGGATGGCAGGGGCACTGAAGCTTTCTTT
TRBJ1-1 | TRBV28 | 15 | NA | many | CASSLRAGLNTEAFF | TGTGCCAGCAGTTTGAGGGCAGGCTTGAACACTGAAGCTTTCTTT
TRBJ1-1 | TRBV19 | 14 | NA | NA | CASSANRVLTEAFF | TGTGCCAGTAGTGCGAACAGGGTCCTCACTGAAGCTTTCTTT
TRBJ2-1 | TRBV24-1 | 18 | TRBD2 | many | CATSDSPGLAGVGSEQFF | TGTGCCACCAGTGATTCCCCCGGACTAGCGGGAGTAGGTAGTGAGCAGTTCTTC
TRBJ2-7 | TRBV2 | 11 | NA | many | CASTKGTGQYF | TGTGCCAGCACCAAAGGGACTGGGCAGTACTTC
TRBJ1-2 | TRBV20-1 | 12 | TRBD1 | NA | CSAIGTGYGYTF | TGCAGTGCGATCGGGACAGGATATGGCTACACCTTC
TRBJ1-1 | TRBV14 | 14 | NA | NA | CAISQDLYDTEAFF | TGTGCCATCAGCCAAGATTTATACGACACTGAAGCTTTCTTT
TRBJ1-6 | TRBV30 | 14 | NA | many | CAWSVGRYNSPLHF | TGTGCCTGGAGTGTAGGGCGGTATAATTCACCCCTCCACTTT
TRBJ2-2 | TRBV7-3 | 14 | NA | NA | CASRREGGVGELFF | TGTGCCAGTCGAAGAGAAGGGGGTGTGGGGGAGCTGTTTTTT